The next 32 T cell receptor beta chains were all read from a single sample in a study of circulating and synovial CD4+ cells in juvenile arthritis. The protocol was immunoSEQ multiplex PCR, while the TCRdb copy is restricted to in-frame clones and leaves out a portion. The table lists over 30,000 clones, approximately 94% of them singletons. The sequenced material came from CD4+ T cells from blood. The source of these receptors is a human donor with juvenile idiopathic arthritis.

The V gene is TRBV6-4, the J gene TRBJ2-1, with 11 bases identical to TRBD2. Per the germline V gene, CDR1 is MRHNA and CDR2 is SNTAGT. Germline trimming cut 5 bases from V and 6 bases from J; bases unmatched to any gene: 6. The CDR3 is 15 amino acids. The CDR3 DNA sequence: TGTGCCAGCAGTATAATAGCGGGGGGGCTCAATGAGCAGTTCTTC. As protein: CASSIIAGGLNEQFF.

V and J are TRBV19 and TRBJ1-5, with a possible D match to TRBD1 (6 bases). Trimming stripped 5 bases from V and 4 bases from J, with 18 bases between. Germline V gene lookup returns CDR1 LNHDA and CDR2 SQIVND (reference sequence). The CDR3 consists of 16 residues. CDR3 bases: TGTGCCAGTAGTCCCTTTCGGTGGCAGGGGAATCAGCCCCAGCATTTT. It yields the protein CASSPFRWQGNQPQHF.

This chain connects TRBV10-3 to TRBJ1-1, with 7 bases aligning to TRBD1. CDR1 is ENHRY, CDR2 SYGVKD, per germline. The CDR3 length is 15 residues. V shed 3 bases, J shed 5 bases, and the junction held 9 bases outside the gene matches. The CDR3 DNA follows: TGTGCCATCAGTGACTTGGGACAGCGAAGAACTGAAGCTTTCTTT. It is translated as CAISDLGQRRTEAFF.

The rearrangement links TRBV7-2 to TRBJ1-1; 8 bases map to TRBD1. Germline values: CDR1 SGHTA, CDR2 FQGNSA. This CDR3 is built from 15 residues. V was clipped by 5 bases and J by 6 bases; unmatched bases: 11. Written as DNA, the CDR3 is TGTGCCAGCAGCGGAGGACAGGGTTGGGACCCTGAAGCTTTCTTT. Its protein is CASSGGQGWDPEAFF.

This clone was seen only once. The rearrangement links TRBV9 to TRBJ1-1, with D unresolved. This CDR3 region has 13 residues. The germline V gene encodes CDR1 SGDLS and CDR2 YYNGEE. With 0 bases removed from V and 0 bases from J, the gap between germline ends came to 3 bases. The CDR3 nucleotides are TGTGCCAGCAGCGTAGCGGTGAACACTGAAGCTTTCTTT. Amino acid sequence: CASSVAVNTEAFF.

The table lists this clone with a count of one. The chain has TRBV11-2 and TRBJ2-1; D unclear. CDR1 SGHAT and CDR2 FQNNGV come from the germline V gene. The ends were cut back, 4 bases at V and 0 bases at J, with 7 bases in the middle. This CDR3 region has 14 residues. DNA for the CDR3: TGTGCCAGCAGCTCCCTGTCCTCCTACAATGAGCAGTTCTTC. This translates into CASSSLSSYNEQFF.

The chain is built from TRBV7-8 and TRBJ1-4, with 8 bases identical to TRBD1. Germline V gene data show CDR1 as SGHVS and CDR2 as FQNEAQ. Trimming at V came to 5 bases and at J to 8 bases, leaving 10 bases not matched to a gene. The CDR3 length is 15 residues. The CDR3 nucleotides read TGTGCCAGCAGCCTCCAGACAGGGGTCAGGGAAAAACTGTTTTTT. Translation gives CASSLQTGVREKLFF.

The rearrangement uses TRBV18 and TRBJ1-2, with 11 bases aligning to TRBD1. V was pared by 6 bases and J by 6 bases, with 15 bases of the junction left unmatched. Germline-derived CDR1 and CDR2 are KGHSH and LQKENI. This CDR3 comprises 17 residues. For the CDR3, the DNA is TGTGCCAGCTCCCAACAGATGAGCGGACAGGGGGCTCATGGCTACACCTTC. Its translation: CASSQQMSGQGAHGYTF.

As DNA, the CDR3 is TGTGCCAGCAGTTACTCGGTGGGCCGAGGGCAGCCCCAGCATTTT. It yields the protein CASSYSVGRGQPQHF. The chain links TRBV6-5 to TRBJ1-5; D gene ambiguous. The CDR3 has 15 residues. Trimming removed 0 bases from V and 7 bases from J, with 13 bases in between. CDR1 and CDR2 from the germline V gene are MNHEY and SVGAGI.

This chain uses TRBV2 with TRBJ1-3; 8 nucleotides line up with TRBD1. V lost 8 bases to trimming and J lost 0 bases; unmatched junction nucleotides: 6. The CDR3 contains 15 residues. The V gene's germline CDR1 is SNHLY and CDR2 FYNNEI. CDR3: CASGWGQASGNTIYF. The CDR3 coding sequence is TGTGCCAGCGGGTGGGGACAGGCCTCTGGAAACACCATATATTTT.

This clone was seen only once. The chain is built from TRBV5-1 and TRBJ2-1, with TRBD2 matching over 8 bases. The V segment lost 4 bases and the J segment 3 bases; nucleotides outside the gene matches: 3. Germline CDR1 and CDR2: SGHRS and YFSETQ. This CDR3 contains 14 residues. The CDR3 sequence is CASSGGGNYNEQFF. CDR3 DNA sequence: TGCGCCAGCAGCGGCGGGGGGAACTACAATGAGCAGTTCTTC.

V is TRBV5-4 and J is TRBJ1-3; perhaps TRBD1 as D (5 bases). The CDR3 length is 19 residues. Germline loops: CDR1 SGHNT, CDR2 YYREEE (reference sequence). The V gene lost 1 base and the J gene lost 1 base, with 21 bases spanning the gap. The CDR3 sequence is CASSLHGTIFPSSGNTIYF. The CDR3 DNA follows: TGTGCCAGCAGCTTGCACGGGACTATTTTCCCCTCTTCTGGAAACACCATATATTTT.

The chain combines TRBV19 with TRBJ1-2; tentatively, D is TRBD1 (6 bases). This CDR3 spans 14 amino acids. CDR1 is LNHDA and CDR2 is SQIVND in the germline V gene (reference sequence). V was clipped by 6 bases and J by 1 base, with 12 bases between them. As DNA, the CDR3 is TGTGCCAGTAGAGGCAACAGGGTTAACTATGGCTACACCTTC. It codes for CASRGNRVNYGYTF.

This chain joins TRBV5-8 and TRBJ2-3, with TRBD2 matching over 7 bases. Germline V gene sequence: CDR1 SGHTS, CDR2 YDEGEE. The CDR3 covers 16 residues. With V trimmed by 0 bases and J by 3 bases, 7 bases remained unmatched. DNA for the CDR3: TGTGCCAGCAGCTTGGGCCCCGGACTAGAAACAGATACGCAGTATTTT. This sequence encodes CASSLGPGLETDTQYF.

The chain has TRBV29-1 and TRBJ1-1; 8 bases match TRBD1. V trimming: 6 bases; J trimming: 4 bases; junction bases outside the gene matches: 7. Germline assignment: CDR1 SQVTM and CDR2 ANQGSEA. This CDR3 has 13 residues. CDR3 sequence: CSVAGGAGTEAFF. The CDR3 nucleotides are TGCAGCGTAGCAGGGGGCGCCGGCACTGAAGCTTTCTTT.

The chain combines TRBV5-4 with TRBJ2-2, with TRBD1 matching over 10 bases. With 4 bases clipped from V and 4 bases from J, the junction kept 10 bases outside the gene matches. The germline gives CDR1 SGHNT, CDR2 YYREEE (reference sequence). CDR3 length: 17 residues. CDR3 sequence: CASSPNDRGRVTGELFF. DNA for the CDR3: TGTGCCAGCAGCCCCAACGACAGGGGGCGCGTCACCGGGGAGCTGTTTTTT.

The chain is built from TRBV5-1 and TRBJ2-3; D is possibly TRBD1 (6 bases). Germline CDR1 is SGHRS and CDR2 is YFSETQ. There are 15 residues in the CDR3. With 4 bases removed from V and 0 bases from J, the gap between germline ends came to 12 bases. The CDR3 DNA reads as TGCGCCAGCAGCCGGGGAACAGGGAGCACAGATACGCAGTATTTT. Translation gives CASSRGTGSTDTQYF.

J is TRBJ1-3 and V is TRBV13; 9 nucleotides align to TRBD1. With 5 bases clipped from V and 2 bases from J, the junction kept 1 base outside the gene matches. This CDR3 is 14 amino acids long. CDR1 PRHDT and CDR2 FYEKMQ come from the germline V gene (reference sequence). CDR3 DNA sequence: TGTGCCAGCAGCCGGACAGGGGCTGGAAACACCATATATTTT. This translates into CASSRTGAGNTIYF.

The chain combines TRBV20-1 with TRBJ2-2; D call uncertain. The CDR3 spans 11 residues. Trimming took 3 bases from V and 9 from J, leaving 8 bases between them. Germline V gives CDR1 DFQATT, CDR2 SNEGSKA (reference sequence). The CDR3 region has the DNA TGCAGTGCTAGTAATCTCCGGGAGCTGTTTTTT. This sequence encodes CSASNLRELFF.

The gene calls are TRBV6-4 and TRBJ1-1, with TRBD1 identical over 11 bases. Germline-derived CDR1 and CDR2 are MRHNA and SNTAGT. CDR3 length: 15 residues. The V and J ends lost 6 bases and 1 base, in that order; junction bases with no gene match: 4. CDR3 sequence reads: CASRAGQGANTEAFF. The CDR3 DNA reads TGTGCCAGCAGGGCCGGACAGGGGGCGAACACTGAAGCTTTCTTT.

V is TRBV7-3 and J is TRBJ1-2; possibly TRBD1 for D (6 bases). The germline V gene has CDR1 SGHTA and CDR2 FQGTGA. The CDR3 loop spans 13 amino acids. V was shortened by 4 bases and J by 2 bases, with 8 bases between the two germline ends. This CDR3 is CASSYDRNYGYTF. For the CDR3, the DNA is TGTGCCAGCAGCTATGACAGGAACTATGGCTACACCTTC. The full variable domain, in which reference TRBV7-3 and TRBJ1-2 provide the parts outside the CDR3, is GAGVSQTPSNKVTEKGKYVELRCDPISGHTALYWYRQSLGQGPEFLIYFQGTGAADDSGLPNDRFFAVRPEGSVSTLKIQRTERGDSAVYLCASSYDRNYGYTFGSGTRLTVV.

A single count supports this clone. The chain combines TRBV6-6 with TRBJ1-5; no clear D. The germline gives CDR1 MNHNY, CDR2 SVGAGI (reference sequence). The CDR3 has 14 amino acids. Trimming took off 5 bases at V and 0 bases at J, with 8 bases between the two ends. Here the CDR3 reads CASSESHSNQPQHF. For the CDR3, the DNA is TGTGCCAGCAGTGAGTCGCATAGCAATCAGCCCCAGCATTTT.

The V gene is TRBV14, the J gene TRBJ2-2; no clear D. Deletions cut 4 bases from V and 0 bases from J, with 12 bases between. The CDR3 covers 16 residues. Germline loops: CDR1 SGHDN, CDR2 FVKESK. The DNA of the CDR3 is TGTGCCAGCAGCCCAAGAAGAAACTCGAACACCGGGGAGCTGTTTTTT. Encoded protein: CASSPRRNSNTGELFF.

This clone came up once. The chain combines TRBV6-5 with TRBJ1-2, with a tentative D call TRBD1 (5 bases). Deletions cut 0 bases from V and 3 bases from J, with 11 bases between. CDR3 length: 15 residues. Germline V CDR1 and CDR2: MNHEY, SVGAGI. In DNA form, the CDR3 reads TGTGCCAGCAGTTACTCGAAAGGGGTTCACTATGGCTACACCTTC. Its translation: CASSYSKGVHYGYTF.

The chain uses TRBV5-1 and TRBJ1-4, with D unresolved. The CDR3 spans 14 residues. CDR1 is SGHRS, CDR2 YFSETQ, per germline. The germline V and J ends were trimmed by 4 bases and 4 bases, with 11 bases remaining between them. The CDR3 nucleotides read TGCGCCAGCAGCATAGGGAGTAATAATGAAAAACTGTTTTTT. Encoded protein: CASSIGSNNEKLFF.

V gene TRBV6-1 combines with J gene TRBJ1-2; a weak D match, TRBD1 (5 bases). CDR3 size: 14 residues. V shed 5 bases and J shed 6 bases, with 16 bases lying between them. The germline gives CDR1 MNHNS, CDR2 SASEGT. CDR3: CASSFGQGWNGYTF. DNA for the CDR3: TGTGCCAGCAGTTTCGGTCAGGGCTGGAATGGCTACACCTTC.

The CDR3 DNA reads as TGTGCCAGCAGCCCAGCATGGGGGGGGCCCATCGATGAGCAGTTCTTC. Its translation: CASSPAWGGPIDEQFF. The V call is TRBV11-2, the J call TRBJ2-1, with D perhaps TRBD2 (7 bases). CDR1 SGHAT and CDR2 FQNNGV come from the germline V gene. The CDR3 consists of 16 residues. Deletions cut 5 bases from V and 8 bases from J, with 22 bases between.

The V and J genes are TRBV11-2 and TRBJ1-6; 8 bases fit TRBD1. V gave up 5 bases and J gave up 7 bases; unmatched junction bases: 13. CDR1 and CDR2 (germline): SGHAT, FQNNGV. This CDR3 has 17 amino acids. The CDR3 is CASSKLTGGSVNSPLHF. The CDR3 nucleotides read TGTGCCAGCAGCAAACTCACAGGGGGTAGCGTCAATTCACCCCTCCACTTT.

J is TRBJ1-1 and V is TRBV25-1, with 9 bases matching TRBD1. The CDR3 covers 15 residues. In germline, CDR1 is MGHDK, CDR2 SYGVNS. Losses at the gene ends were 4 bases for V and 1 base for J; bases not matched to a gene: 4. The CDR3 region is CASSARTGANTEAFF. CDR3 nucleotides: TGTGCCAGCAGTGCCCGGACAGGGGCGAACACTGAAGCTTTCTTT.

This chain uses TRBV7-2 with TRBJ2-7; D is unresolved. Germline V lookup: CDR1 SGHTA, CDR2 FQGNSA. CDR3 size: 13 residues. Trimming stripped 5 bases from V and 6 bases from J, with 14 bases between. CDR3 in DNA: TGTGCCAGCAGCCCTTATATTAGTACCGAGCAGTACTTC. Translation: CASSPYISTEQYF.

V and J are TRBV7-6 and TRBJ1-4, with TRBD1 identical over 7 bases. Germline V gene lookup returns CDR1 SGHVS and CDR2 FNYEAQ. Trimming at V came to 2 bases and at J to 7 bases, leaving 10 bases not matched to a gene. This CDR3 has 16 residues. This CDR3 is CASSLRGQSAVEKLFF. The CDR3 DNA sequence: TGTGCCAGCAGCTTAAGGGGACAGTCTGCCGTTGAAAAACTGTTTTTT.

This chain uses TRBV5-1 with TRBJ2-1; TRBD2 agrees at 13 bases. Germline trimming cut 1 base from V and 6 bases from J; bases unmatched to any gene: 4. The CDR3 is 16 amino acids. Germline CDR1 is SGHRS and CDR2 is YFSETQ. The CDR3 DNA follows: TGCGCCAGCAGCTTGACTAGCGGGGGGGCCGGCAATGAGCAGTTCTTC. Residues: CASSLTSGGAGNEQFF.